The 21 T cell receptor beta chains given below trace back to one sample, sequenced in a study of cytomegalovirus exposure and HLA in healthy donors. Sequenced by immunoSEQ multiplex PCR; TCRdb stores in-frame clones only, minus some. Among about 280,000 clones listed, around nine tenths were seen once. The sequencing input was PBMCs. The receptors here all came from a woman younger than 35 in good health and CMV-seronegative.

J is TRBJ2-7 and V is TRBV29-1, with a tentative D call TRBD2 (6 bases). Per the germline V gene, CDR1 is SQVTM and CDR2 is ANQGSEA. Trimming took off 5 bases at V and 4 bases at J, with 12 bases between the two ends. The CDR3 is 12 residues long. The CDR3: CSVRWGEYEQYF. The DNA for the CDR3 is TGCAGCGTTAGGTGGGGGGAGTACGAGCAGTACTTC.

The V and J genes are TRBV7-2 and TRBJ2-4; D is unresolved. The V gene's germline CDR1 is SGHTA and CDR2 FQGNSA. Trimming removed 5 bases at V and 7 bases at J, with 9 bases between. The CDR3 runs 12 residues. This chain's CDR3 is CASSLQLNIQYF. The CDR3 DNA is TGTGCCAGCAGCCTCCAGTTGAACATTCAGTACTTC.

This clone appeared once. The chain is built from TRBV20-1 and TRBJ2-7; D is unclear. The CDR3 loop spans 11 amino acids. With 3 bases removed from V and 4 bases from J, the gap between germline ends came to 7 bases. CDR1 and CDR2 (germline): DFQATT, SNEGSKA (reference sequence). This CDR3 is CSASFRYEQYF. The DNA for the CDR3 is TGCAGTGCTAGCTTCCGTTACGAGCAGTACTTC.

J is TRBJ2-3 and V is TRBV6-6; 11 nucleotides match TRBD2. CDR3 length: 16 residues. J lost 4 bases, V lost 6 bases, and 9 bases had no gene match. From germline, CDR1 is MNHNY and CDR2 SVGAGI (reference sequence). The CDR3: CASSPTSGRVADTQYF. DNA of the CDR3: TGTGCCAGCAGCCCTACTAGCGGGAGAGTCGCAGATACGCAGTATTTT.

V gene TRBV7-3 combines with J gene TRBJ2-2; TRBD2 is a possible D gene (5 bases). Germline lookup yields CDR1 SGHTA and CDR2 FQGTGA. The CDR3 loop spans 16 amino acids. The V and J ends lost 5 bases and 1 base respectively, with 14 bases between them. CDR3 sequence reads: CASSPGVRENTGELFF. CDR3 nucleotides: TGTGCCAGCAGCCCCGGGGTACGGGAGAACACCGGGGAGCTGTTTTTT.

This clone was counted once. This CDR3 reads CASSANRGYGYTF. The CDR3, as DNA: TGTGCCAGCAGTGCCAACAGGGGGTATGGCTACACCTTC. This chain links TRBV2 with TRBJ1-2; TRBD1 matches 8 bases. The CDR3 length is 13 residues. The germline V gene has CDR1 SNHLY and CDR2 FYNNEI. The V gene end was trimmed by 4 bases and the J gene end by 5 bases; junction bases not matched to a gene: 3.

The rearrangement joins TRBV2 to TRBJ1-3, with unresolved D. The CDR3 runs 13 residues. The germline V gene has CDR1 SNHLY and CDR2 FYNNEI. V was trimmed by 7 bases and J by 4 bases, leaving 11 bases between them. DNA for the CDR3: TGTGCCAGCACCTTTGCGGGGGGAAACACCATATATTTT. Protein: CASTFAGGNTIYF.

The chain couples TRBV25-1 to TRBJ2-7; the D gene is possibly TRBD2 (6 bases). Germline assignment: CDR1 MGHDK and CDR2 SYGVNS. CDR3 size: 13 residues. V lost 7 bases and J lost 1, with 11 bases in between. DNA of the CDR3: TGTGCCAGCAACGGCGGGATTTCCTACGAGCAGTACTTC. It encodes CASNGGISYEQYF.

The rearrangement links TRBV5-6 to TRBJ2-1; perhaps TRBD2 as D (6 bases). This CDR3 has 16 residues. Trimming cost V 10 bases and J 6 bases, with 26 bases left between them. Germline CDR1 is SGHDT and CDR2 is YYEEEE. The CDR3 DNA is TGTGCCCTGTCTTCCCGGCGATTCGGACTACCCAATGAGCAGTTCTTC. Its translation is CALSSRRFGLPNEQFF.

The rearrangement joins TRBV6-6 to TRBJ2-7; no firm D call. The ends were cut back, 7 bases at V and 4 bases at J, with 5 bases in the middle. The germline CDR1 and CDR2 sequences are MNHNY and SVGAGI (reference sequence). This CDR3 region has 10 residues. The CDR3, as DNA: TGTGCCAGCACCGTATACGAGCAGTACTTC. This gives the protein CASTVYEQYF.

The rearrangement joins TRBV4-1 to TRBJ1-2; 12 bases align to TRBD1. This CDR3 region has 16 residues. Unmatched junction bases numbered 10, after V lost 4 bases and J lost 7 bases. Germline V gene data show CDR1 as MGHRA and CDR2 as YSYEKL. DNA of the CDR3: TGCGCCAGCAGCCTCACACCGGGACAGGGGGCTAGTGGCTACACCTTC. Amino acids: CASSLTPGQGASGYTF.

The chain carries TRBV7-8 and TRBJ2-7, with TRBD2 identical over 13 bases. The trim removed 1 base at V and 3 bases at J, leaving 3 bases unmatched. The length of the CDR3 is 16 residues. The germline V gene has CDR1 SGHVS and CDR2 FQNEAQ. The CDR3 DNA follows: TGTGCCAGCAGCTTAGGTGGACTAGCGGGGGACTACGAGCAGTACTTC. Protein sequence: CASSLGGLAGDYEQYF. Looking up the rest from reference TRBV7-8 and TRBJ2-7 gives the full variable domain: GAGVSQSPRYKVAKRGQDVALRCDPISGHVSLFWYQQALGQGPEFLTYFQNEAQLDKSGLPSDRFFAERPEGSVSTLKIQRTQQEDSAVYLCASSLGGLAGDYEQYFGPGTRLTVT.

V usage is TRBV13 and J usage is TRBJ2-5; no reliable D call. The length of the CDR3 is 13 residues. Germline CDR1 and CDR2: PRHDT and FYEKMQ (reference sequence). Trimming shortened V by 4 bases and J by 5 bases, and 11 bases separated the two germline ends. CDR3 bases: TGTGCCAGCAGCTCCTTAGCCGGGGAGACCCAGTACTTC. Protein product: CASSSLAGETQYF. Full variable domain (rest looked up from reference TRBV13 and TRBJ2-5): AAGVIQSPRHLIKEKRETATLKCYPIPRHDTVYWYQQGPGQDPQFLISFYEKMQSDKGSIPDRFSAQQFSDYHSELNMSSLELGDSALYFCASSSLAGETQYFGPGTRLLVL.

Concerning this clone: Because it lacks the conserved phenylalanine or tryptophan at the end, this CDR3 is likely a read error. The CDR3 loop reads CASQDRRRSEAFL. In DNA form, the CDR3 reads TGTGCCAGCCAGGACAGGAGAAGGTCTGAAGCTTTCCTT. V gene TRBV6-1 combines with J gene TRBJ1-1; 7 bases line up with TRBD1. The CDR3 extends over 13 amino acids. After removal of 8 bases from V and 6 bases from J, the junction contained 9 bases not matched to a gene. The V gene's germline CDR1 is MNHNS and CDR2 SASEGT.

This chain joins TRBV11-2 and TRBJ2-5, with TRBD1 identical over 7 bases. Trimming cost V 5 bases and J 4 bases; bases outside gene matches: 4. The germline gives CDR1 SGHAT, CDR2 FQNNGV. This CDR3 contains 13 residues. This CDR3 is CASSPQGVETQYF. The CDR3 DNA follows: TGTGCCAGCAGCCCCCAGGGGGTAGAGACCCAGTACTTC.

The rearrangement uses TRBV27 and TRBJ2-7, with D tentatively TRBD1 (5 bases). The CDR3 contains 16 residues. Germline V gene data show CDR1 as MNHEY and CDR2 as SMNVEV (reference sequence). Deletions cut 5 bases from V and 0 bases from J, with 17 bases between. This CDR3 is CASSPYDSTHSYEQYF. The DNA of the CDR3 is TGTGCCAGCAGTCCTTACGACAGTACCCACTCCTACGAGCAGTACTTC.

This clone is a singleton in its sample. The V call is TRBV5-1, the J call TRBJ2-5; 12 bases agree with TRBD1. The CDR3 runs 14 residues. Germline lookup yields CDR1 SGHRS and CDR2 YFSETQ. Germline trimming cut 4 bases from V and 6 bases from J; bases unmatched to any gene: 4. In nucleotides, the CDR3 is TGCGCCAGCAGCAGGGGACAGGGGGCCCAGACCCAGTACTTC. Amino acid sequence: CASSRGQGAQTQYF.

In this sample, this clone turned up once. The chain links TRBV7-9 to TRBJ2-3; 14 bases agree with TRBD2. The CDR3 totals 18 residues. V gave up 1 base and J gave up 4 bases; unmatched junction bases: 7. Germline values: CDR1 SEHNR, CDR2 FQNEAQ (reference sequence). The CDR3: CASSLERLAGGAADTQYF. In DNA, the CDR3 is TGTGCCAGCAGCTTAGAACGACTAGCGGGAGGGGCGGCAGATACGCAGTATTTT.

A remark on this clone: Other DNA sequences within the sample encode an identical CDR3. The CDR3 sequence: CASRSSGNTIYF. CDR3 in DNA: TGTGCCAGTCGCAGTTCTGGAAACACCATATATTTT. The V call is TRBV6-5, the J call TRBJ1-3; D is unresolved. CDR1 is MNHEY, CDR2 SVGAGI, per germline. The CDR3 is 12 amino acids. The ends were cut back, 9 bases at V and 1 base at J, with 7 bases in the middle.

The chain links TRBV15 to TRBJ2-3, with D tentatively TRBD2 (6 bases). Trimming stripped 5 bases from V and 1 base from J, with 16 bases between. From germline, CDR1 is LNHNV and CDR2 YYDKDF (reference sequence). This CDR3 has 16 residues. The CDR3 nucleotides are TGTGCCACCAGCGCAGAAAGCGGGCGGGGCACAGATACGCAGTATTTT. Translating gives CATSAESGRGTDTQYF.

The chain has TRBV2 and TRBJ1-1; TRBD1 matches at 7 bases. The germline gives CDR1 SNHLY, CDR2 FYNNEI. The V gene end was trimmed by 7 bases and the J gene end by 1 base; junction bases not matched to a gene: 9. CDR3 size: 15 residues. In nucleotides, the CDR3 is TGTGCCAGCACCAAGTGGACAGGTGCGAACACTGAAGCTTTCTTT. Its translation: CASTKWTGANTEAFF.